The text below deals with one T cell receptor (beta chain). This clonotype was recorded a few times. Its cognate antigen has yet to be identified. Base-call qualities are not available, and no considerably larger clone is one nucleotide away. Data came from an Illumina HiSeq 1500. TCRdb ran its own pipeline on the public reads, namely fastp trimming at Q25 and MiXCR clone calling, and kept in-frame beta chains. Duplicate CDR3 protein sequences are folded into a single record with the most common DNA and genes. This sample has roughly 500,000 distinct CDR3 sequences in its table, and roughly a third of those were observed once. 15% to 20% of the sample is in the top ten clones. V ends up 9 bases short and J 7 bases short, with an unmatched junction base count of 13. Taken from cysteine to phenylalanine, the CDR3 has 16 residues. Of the read, only the CDR3 DNA is kept; its 48 bases are in frame from base 1. CDR1 and CDR2, looked up from the germline V gene, are SGDLS and YYNGEE.

The treatment or condition label here, explained by the study, means: in vitro stimulation with specific CMV peptide epitopes to enrich CMV-specific T cells. The data stem from a study of T cell repertoires in cytomegalovirus infection (dated by TCRdb to about 2019). Concerning the study at large: The peptide stimulations were aimed at well-studied HLA-B-restricted epitopes as well as recently identified HLA-C-restricted CMV epitopes, whose presentation resists viral immunomodulation. Donor HLA type was relevant to the analysis, because carriage of CMV infection together with the matching HLA type was indicated by public TCR beta signatures. Overall study results and their limits: In both this cohort and an independent cohort of approximately 350 donors, the cumulative frequency of public TCR beta family members distinguished carriers of CMV infection plus the relevant HLA type. The ex vivo response was dominated by HLA-C-restricted CMV-specific TCR beta clonotypes, which also provided the single most frequent clonotype in two of eight donors.

The sample was cultured PBMCs, taken from culture after CMV antigen stimulation. The sequence links TRBV9 to TRBJ2-1, and TRBD2 matches 13 of the central bases. This receptor was obtained from a human donor in good health (CMV status not recorded). Some clones in this sample may be carry-over from other donors' samples. The DNA sequence is as follows: TGTGCCAACCGGGAAGTGTGGACTAGCGGGAGAAATGAGCAGTTCTTC. Its coded protein is CANREVWTSGRNEQFF.